This T cell receptor (beta chain) was captured by sequencing in a study of T cells in localized non-small cell lung cancer. Assay: immunoSEQ multiplex PCR; the TCRdb copy retains only in-frame clones and omits some. The sample lists about 2,200 clones; roughly 35% were seen once. The V gene's germline CDR1 is MDHEN and CDR2 SYDVKM. Trimming cost V 7 bases and J 2 bases, with 16 bases left between them. The length of the CDR3 is 15 residues. V and J are TRBV28 and TRBJ2-3; D unresolved. The specimen comprised normal lung tissue next to the tumor, sampled before any cancer treatment. The origin of this receptor is a female donor aged 60 or older with stage I squamous cell lung carcinoma. CDR3: CASKMALIPTDTQYF. The CDR3 DNA reads TGTGCCAGCAAAATGGCGTTGATTCCCACAGATACGCAGTATTTT.